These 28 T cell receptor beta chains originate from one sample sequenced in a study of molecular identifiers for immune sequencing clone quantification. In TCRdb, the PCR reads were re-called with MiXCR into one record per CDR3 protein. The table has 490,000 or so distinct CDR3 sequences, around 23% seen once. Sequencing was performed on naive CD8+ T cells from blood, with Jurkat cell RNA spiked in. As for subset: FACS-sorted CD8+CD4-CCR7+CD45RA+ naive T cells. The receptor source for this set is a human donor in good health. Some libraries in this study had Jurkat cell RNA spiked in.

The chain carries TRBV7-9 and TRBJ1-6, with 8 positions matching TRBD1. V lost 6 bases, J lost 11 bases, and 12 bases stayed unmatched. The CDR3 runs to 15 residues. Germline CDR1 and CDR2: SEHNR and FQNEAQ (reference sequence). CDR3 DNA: TGTGCCAGCAGACCTCCGGGACAGGCCATGCCACCCCTCCACTTT. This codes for CASRPPGQAMPPLHF.

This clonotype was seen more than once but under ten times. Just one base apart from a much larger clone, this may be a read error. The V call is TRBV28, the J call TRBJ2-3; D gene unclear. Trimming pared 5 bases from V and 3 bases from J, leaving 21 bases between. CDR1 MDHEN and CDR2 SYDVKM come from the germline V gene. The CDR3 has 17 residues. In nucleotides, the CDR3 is TGTGCCAGCAGTCCCCCTTCCGCAATTTTCGGAACAGATACGCAGTATTTT. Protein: CASSPPSAIFGTDTQYF.

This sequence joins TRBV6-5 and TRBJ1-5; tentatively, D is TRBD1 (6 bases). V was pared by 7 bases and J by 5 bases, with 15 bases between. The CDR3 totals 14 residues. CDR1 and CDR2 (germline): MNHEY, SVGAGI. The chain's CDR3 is CASKYSPGDQPQHF. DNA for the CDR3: TGTGCCAGCAAATATAGTCCAGGGGATCAGCCCCAGCATTTT.

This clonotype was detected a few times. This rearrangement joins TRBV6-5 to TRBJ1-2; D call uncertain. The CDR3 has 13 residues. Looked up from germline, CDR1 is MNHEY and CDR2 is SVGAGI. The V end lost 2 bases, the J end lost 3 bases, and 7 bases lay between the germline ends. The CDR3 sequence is CASSYGGHYGYTF. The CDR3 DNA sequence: TGTGCCAGCAGTTACGGAGGGCACTATGGCTACACCTTC.

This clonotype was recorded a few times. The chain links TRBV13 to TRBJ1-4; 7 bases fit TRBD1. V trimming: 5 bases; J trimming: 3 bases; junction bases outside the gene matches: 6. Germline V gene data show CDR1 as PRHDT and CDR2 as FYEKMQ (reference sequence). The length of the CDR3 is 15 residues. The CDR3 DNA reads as TGTGCCAGCAGCATAGAGGGGGCCTCTAATGAAAAACTGTTTTTT. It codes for CASSIEGASNEKLFF.

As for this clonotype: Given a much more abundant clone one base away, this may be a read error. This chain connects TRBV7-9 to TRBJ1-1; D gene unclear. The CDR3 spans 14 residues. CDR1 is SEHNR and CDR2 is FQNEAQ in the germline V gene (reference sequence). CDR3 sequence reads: CACSLTDWDTEAFF. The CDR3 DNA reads TGTGCCTGCAGCTTAACAGACTGGGACACTGAAGCTTTCTTT.

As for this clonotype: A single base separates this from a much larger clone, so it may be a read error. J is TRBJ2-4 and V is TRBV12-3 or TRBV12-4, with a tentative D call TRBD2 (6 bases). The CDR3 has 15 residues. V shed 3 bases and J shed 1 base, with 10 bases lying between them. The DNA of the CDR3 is TGTGCCAGCAGTTTCATGGCGGGGGCCAAAAACATTCAGTACTTC. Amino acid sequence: CASSFMAGAKNIQYF.

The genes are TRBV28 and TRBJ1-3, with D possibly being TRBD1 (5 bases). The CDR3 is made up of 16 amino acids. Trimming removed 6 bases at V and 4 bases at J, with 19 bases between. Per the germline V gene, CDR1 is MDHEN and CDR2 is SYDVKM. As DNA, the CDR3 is TGTGCCAGCAGCTCCGGTGGAGGGGTCCCGGGAAACACCATATATTTT. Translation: CASSSGGGVPGNTIYF.

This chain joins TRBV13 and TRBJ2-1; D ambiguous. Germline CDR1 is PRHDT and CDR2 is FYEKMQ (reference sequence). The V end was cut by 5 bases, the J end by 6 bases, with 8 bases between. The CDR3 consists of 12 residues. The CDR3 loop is CASSPRINEQFF. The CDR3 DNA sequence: TGTGCCAGCAGCCCTAGAATCAATGAGCAGTTCTTC.

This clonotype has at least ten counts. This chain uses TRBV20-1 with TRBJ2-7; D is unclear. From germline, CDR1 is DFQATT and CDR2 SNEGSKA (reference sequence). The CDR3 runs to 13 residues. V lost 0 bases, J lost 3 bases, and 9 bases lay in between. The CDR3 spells CSARDFDLYEQYF. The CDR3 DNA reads TGCAGTGCTAGAGACTTCGATCTCTACGAGCAGTACTTC.

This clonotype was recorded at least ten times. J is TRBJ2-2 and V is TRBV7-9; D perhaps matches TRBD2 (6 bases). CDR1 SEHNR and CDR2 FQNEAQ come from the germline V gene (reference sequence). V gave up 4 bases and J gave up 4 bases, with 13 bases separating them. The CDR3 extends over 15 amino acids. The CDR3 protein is CASSSPRGSTGELFF. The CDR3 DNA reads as TGTGCCAGCAGCTCCCCCCGGGGGAGCACCGGGGAGCTGTTTTTT.

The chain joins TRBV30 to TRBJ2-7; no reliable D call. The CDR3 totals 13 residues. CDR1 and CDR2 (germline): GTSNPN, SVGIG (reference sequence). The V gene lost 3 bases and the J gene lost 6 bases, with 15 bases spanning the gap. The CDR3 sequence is CAWSAPLCSEQYF. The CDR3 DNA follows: TGTGCCTGGAGCGCTCCCCTCTGTTCCGAGCAGTACTTC. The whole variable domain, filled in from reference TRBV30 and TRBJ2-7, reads SQTIHQWPATLVQPVGSPLSLECTVEGTSNPNLYWYRQAAGRGLQLLFYSVGIGQISSEVPQNLSASRPQDRQFILSSKKLLLSDSGFYLCAWSAPLCSEQYFGPGTRLTVT.

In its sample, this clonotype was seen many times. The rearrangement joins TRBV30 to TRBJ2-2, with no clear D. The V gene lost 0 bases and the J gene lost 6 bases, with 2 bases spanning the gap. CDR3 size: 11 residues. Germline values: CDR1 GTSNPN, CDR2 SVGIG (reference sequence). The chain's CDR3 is CAWSVSGELFF. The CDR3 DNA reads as TGTGCCTGGAGTGTATCCGGGGAGCTGTTTTTT.

The CDR3 spells CATKGPGVTDTQYF. The CDR3, as DNA: TGTGCCACCAAAGGGCCAGGGGTCACAGATACGCAGTATTTT. The chain employs TRBV24-1 and TRBJ2-3; D possibly corresponds to TRBD1 (6 bases). CDR1 is KGHDR and CDR2 is SFDVKD in the germline V gene. Trimming left V 8 bases short and J 2 bases short, with 13 bases between. CDR3 length: 14 amino acids.

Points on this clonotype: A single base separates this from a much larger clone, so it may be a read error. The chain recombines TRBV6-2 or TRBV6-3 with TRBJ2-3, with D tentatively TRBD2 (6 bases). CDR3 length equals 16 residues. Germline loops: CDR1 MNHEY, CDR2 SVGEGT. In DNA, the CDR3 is TGTGCCAGCAGTAACTCGACGGACTATTACACAGATACGCAGTATTTT. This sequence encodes CASSNSTDYYTDTQYF.

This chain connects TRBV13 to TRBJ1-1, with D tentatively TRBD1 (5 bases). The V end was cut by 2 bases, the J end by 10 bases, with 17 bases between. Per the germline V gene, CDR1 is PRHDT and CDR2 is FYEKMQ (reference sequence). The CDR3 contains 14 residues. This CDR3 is CASSLWRVQGRAFF. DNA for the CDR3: TGTGCCAGCAGCTTATGGAGGGTCCAGGGTCGAGCTTTCTTT.

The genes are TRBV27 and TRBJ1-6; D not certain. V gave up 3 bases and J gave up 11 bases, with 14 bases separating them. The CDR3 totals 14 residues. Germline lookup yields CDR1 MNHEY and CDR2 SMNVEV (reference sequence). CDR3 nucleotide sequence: TGTGCCAGCAGTTTGGCAGGTGTTTATCCACCCCTCCACTTT. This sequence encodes CASSLAGVYPPLHF.

CDR3 protein: CASSPSEISNQPQHF. The CDR3 DNA reads TGTGCCAGCAGCCCATCGGAGATTAGCAATCAGCCCCAGCATTTT. The chain uses TRBV9 and TRBJ1-5; D gene ambiguous. Germline V CDR1 and CDR2: SGDLS, YYNGEE. The V end lost 4 bases, the J end lost 0 bases, and 11 bases lay between the germline ends. This CDR3 has 15 residues.

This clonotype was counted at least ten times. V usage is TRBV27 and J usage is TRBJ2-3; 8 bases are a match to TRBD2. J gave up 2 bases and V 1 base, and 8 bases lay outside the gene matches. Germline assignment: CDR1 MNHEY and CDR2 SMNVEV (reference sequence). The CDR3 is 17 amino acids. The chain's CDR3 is CASSLLGLAGHTDTQYF. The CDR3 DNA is TGTGCCAGCAGTTTATTAGGCCTAGCGGGCCACACAGATACGCAGTATTTT.

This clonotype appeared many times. The CDR3 nucleotides read TGTGCCAGCAGCTTAGAATTAGCGGGGGGGCCTTCAGATACGCAGTATTTT. Its translation is CASSLELAGGPSDTQYF. The rearrangement joins TRBV7-8 to TRBJ2-3, with TRBD2 identical over 11 bases. CDR3 size: 17 residues. CDR1 is SGHVS, CDR2 FQNEAQ, per germline. V trimming: 1 base; J trimming: 4 bases; junction bases outside the gene matches: 7.

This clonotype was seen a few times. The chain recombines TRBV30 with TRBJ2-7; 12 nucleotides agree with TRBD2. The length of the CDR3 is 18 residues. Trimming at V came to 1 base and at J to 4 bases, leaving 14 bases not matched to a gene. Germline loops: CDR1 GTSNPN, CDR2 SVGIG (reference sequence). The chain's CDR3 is CAWSGLRLTSGSLYEQYF. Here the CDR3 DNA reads TGTGCCTGGAGTGGGCTCCGGCTGACTAGCGGGAGTCTGTACGAGCAGTACTTC.

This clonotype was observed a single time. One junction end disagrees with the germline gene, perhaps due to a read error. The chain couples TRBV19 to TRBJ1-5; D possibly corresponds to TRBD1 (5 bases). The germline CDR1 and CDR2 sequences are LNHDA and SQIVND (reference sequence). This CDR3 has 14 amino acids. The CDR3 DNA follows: TGTGCCAGTAGTATTGCGGCAGGGCGTCAGCCCCAACATTTT. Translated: CASSIAAGRQPQHF.

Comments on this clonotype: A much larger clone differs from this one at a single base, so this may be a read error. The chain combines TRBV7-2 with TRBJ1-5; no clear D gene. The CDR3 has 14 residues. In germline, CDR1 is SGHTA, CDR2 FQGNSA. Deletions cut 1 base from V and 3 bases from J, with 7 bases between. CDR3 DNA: TGTGCCAGCAGCTTAGAAGACACCAATCAGCCCCAGCATTTT. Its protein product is CASSLEDTNQPQHF.

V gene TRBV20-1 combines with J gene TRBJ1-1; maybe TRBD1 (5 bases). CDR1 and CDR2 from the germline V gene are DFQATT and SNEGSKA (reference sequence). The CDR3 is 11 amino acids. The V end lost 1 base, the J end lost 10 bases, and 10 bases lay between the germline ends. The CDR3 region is CSARAGAGAFF. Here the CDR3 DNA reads TGCAGTGCTAGAGCCGGGGCTGGAGCTTTCTTT.

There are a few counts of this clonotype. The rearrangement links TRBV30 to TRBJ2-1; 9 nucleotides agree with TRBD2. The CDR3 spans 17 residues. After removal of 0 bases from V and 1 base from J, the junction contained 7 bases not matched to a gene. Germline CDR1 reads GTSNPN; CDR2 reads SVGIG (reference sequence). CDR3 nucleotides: TGTGCCTGGAGTGTAGGGCTAGCGGGATCTTCCTACAATGAGCAGTTCTTC. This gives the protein CAWSVGLAGSSYNEQFF.

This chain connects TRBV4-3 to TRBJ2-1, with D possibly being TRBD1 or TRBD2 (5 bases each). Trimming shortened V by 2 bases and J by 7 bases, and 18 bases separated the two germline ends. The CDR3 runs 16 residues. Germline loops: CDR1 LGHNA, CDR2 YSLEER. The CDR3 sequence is CASSQQRGPPGNEQFF. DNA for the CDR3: TGCGCCAGCAGCCAACAACGGGGCCCTCCAGGGAATGAGCAGTTCTTC.

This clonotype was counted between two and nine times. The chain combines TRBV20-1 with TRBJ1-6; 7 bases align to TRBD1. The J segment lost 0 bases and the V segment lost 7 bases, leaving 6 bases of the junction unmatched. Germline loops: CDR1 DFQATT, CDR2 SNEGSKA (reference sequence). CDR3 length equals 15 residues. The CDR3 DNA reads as TGCAGTGGCAGGGACAGAAGCTCCTATAATTCACCCCTCCACTTT. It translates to CSGRDRSSYNSPLHF.

The CDR3 region is CASSLGGGLGQPQHF. The DNA for the CDR3 is TGTGCCAGCAGCCTAGGAGGGGGCTTGGGTCAGCCCCAGCATTTT. This sequence joins TRBV7-9 and TRBJ1-5; 7 nucleotides agree with TRBD1. With 5 bases clipped from V and 6 bases from J, the junction kept 10 bases outside the gene matches. Germline assignment: CDR1 SEHNR and CDR2 FQNEAQ (reference sequence). The CDR3 contains 15 residues.